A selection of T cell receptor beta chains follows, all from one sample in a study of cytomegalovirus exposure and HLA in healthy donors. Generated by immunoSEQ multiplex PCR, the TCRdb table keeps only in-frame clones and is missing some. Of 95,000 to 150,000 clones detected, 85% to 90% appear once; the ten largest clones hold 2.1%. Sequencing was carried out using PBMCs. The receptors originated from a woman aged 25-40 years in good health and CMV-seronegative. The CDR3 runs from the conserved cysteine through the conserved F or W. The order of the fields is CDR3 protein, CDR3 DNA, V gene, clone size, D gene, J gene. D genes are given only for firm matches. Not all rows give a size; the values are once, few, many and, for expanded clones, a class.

cdr3_aa: CASSLSGQGMGEKLFF; cdr3_nt: TGCGCCAGCAGCTTATCGGGACAGGGGATGGGTGAAAAACTGTTTTTT; v_call: TRBV5-1; clone_size: once; d_call: TRBD1; j_call: TRBJ1-4
cdr3_aa: CASSPVSGGVEEQYF; cdr3_nt: TGTGCCAGCAGCCCGGTTAGCGGGGGGGTGGAGGAGCAGTACTTC; v_call: TRBV5-4; clone_size: NA; d_call: TRBD2; j_call: TRBJ2-7
cdr3_aa: CASSSRQGYSPLHF; cdr3_nt: TGTGCCAGCAGCTCCCGACAGGGATATTCACCCCTCCACTTT; v_call: TRBV11-3; clone_size: few; d_call: TRBD1; j_call: TRBJ1-6
cdr3_aa: CASSQSLDRVETQYF; cdr3_nt: TGCGCCAGCAGCCAGAGTTTGGACAGGGTGGAGACCCAGTACTTC; v_call: TRBV4-1; clone_size: NA; d_call: TRBD1; j_call: TRBJ2-5
cdr3_aa: CASSQGSSYNEQFF; cdr3_nt: TGTGCCAGCAGTCAGGGGTCCTCCTACAATGAGCAGTTCTTC; v_call: TRBV6-5; clone_size: NA; d_call: NA; j_call: TRBJ2-1
cdr3_aa: CASSLTRGDTQYF; cdr3_nt: TGTGCCAGCAGCTTAACAAGGGGAGATACGCAGTATTTT; v_call: TRBV7-3; clone_size: NA; d_call: NA; j_call: TRBJ2-3
cdr3_aa: CASSGAETQYF; cdr3_nt: TGTGCCAGCAGTGGGGCGGAGACCCAGTACTTC; v_call: TRBV6-5; clone_size: few; d_call: NA; j_call: TRBJ2-5
cdr3_aa: CASSLIRTGGPSSYEQYF; cdr3_nt: TGTGCCAGCAGCTTGATACGGACAGGGGGACCTAGCTCCTACGAGCAGTACTTC; v_call: TRBV5-5; clone_size: NA; d_call: TRBD1; j_call: TRBJ2-7
cdr3_aa: CASSKTGTTVETQYF; cdr3_nt: TGTGCCAGCAGCAAAACCGGGACTACAGTAGAGACCCAGTACTTC; v_call: TRBV7-2; clone_size: NA; d_call: TRBD2; j_call: TRBJ2-5
cdr3_aa: CAISDPLAGGESDTQYF; cdr3_nt: TGTGCCATCAGTGATCCTCTAGCGGGGGGTGAGTCAGATACGCAGTATTTT; v_call: TRBV10-3; clone_size: NA; d_call: TRBD2; j_call: TRBJ2-3
cdr3_aa: CASSLDRGTDTQYF; cdr3_nt: TGTGCCAGCAGCTTAGACAGGGGCACAGATACGCAGTATTTT; v_call: TRBV7-9; clone_size: NA; d_call: NA; j_call: TRBJ2-3
cdr3_aa: CASSPTLAGSLYEQYF; cdr3_nt: TGCGCCAGCAGCCCGACCCTAGCCGGGTCCCTCTACGAGCAGTACTTC; v_call: TRBV5-1; clone_size: NA; d_call: NA; j_call: TRBJ2-7
cdr3_aa: CASSLAVGARDGYTF; cdr3_nt: TGCGCCAGCAGCTTGGCCGTAGGGGCTAGGGATGGCTACACCTTC; v_call: TRBV5-1; clone_size: NA; d_call: NA; j_call: TRBJ1-2
cdr3_aa: CASSEASGGHTDTQYF; cdr3_nt: TGTGCCAGCAGTGAAGCTAGCGGGGGGCACACAGATACGCAGTATTTT; v_call: TRBV6-4; clone_size: NA; d_call: TRBD2; j_call: TRBJ2-3
cdr3_aa: CASSPGTSEEFHNEQFF; cdr3_nt: TGTGCCAGCAGTCCAGGTACTAGCGAGGAGTTTCACAATGAGCAGTTCTTC; v_call: TRBV21-1; clone_size: NA; d_call: NA; j_call: TRBJ2-1
cdr3_aa: CASSGVGATEAFF; cdr3_nt: TGTGCCAGTAGTGGTGTGGGGGCGACTGAAGCTTTCTTT; v_call: TRBV19; clone_size: NA; d_call: NA; j_call: TRBJ1-1
cdr3_aa: CASSLGGGGGDTEAFF; cdr3_nt: TGTGCCAGCAGCTTAGGGGGAGGGGGTGGTGACACTGAAGCTTTCTTT; v_call: TRBV11-3; clone_size: once; d_call: NA; j_call: TRBJ1-1
cdr3_aa: CAVFRDRNSNQPQHF; cdr3_nt: TGTGCCGTTTTCCGGGACAGAAATAGCAATCAGCCCCAGCATTTT; v_call: TRBV12-5; clone_size: NA; d_call: TRBD1; j_call: TRBJ1-5
cdr3_aa: CASSLEGERTDTQYF; cdr3_nt: TGTGCCAGCAGCTTAGAGGGGGAAAGGACAGATACGCAGTATTTT; v_call: TRBV5-4; clone_size: NA; d_call: NA; j_call: TRBJ2-3
cdr3_aa: CASSLGPSSYEQYF; cdr3_nt: TGCGCCAGCAGCCTTGGGCCGAGCTCCTACGAGCAGTACTTC; v_call: TRBV5-1; clone_size: NA; d_call: NA; j_call: TRBJ2-7
cdr3_aa: CASSLSLTSGNEQFF; cdr3_nt: TGCGCCAGCAGCTTGAGTCTAACTTCGGGCAATGAGCAGTTCTTC; v_call: TRBV5-1; clone_size: NA; d_call: NA; j_call: TRBJ2-1
cdr3_aa: CASSLGGASYNEQFF; cdr3_nt: TGTGCCAGCAGCCTCGGGGGGGCATCCTACAATGAGCAGTTCTTC; v_call: TRBV7-9; clone_size: few; d_call: TRBD2; j_call: TRBJ2-1
cdr3_aa: CASSHTGPQYF; cdr3_nt: TGTGCCAGCAGCCACACAGGGCCCCAGTACTTC; v_call: TRBV7-2; clone_size: NA; d_call: NA; j_call: TRBJ2-5
cdr3_aa: CAWSSGIDTEAFF; cdr3_nt: TGTGCCTGGAGTTCAGGGATAGACACTGAAGCTTTCTTT; v_call: TRBV30; clone_size: NA; d_call: NA; j_call: TRBJ1-1
cdr3_aa: CASSPAPTRTEQFF; cdr3_nt: TGTGCCAGCAGCCCTGCCCCAACTAGAACTGAGCAGTTCTTC; v_call: TRBV9; clone_size: NA; d_call: NA; j_call: TRBJ2-1
cdr3_aa: CASSAGVGGSYNEQFF; cdr3_nt: TGTGCCAGCAGTGCGGGAGTTGGCGGGTCCTACAATGAGCAGTTCTTC; v_call: TRBV6-4; clone_size: NA; d_call: NA; j_call: TRBJ2-1
cdr3_aa: CASSLPPGGAVTEAFF; cdr3_nt: TGTGCCAGCAGTCTCCCCCCGGGCGGGGCGGTCACTGAAGCTTTCTTT; v_call: TRBV28; clone_size: once; d_call: NA; j_call: TRBJ1-1
cdr3_aa: CASQGAGRNYGYTF; cdr3_nt: TGTGCCAGCCAGGGGGCAGGGAGGAACTATGGCTACACCTTC; v_call: TRBV2; clone_size: NA; d_call: TRBD1; j_call: TRBJ1-2
cdr3_aa: CASSLARGASSSTDTQYF; cdr3_nt: TGTGCCAGCAGCTTGGCGCGCGGGGCAAGTTCTAGCACAGATACGCAGTATTTT; v_call: TRBV5-8; clone_size: NA; d_call: NA; j_call: TRBJ2-3
cdr3_aa: CATSRAKTSGGYNEQFF; cdr3_nt: TGTGCCACCAGCAGGGCGAAGACTAGCGGGGGGTACAATGAGCAGTTCTTC; v_call: TRBV15; clone_size: NA; d_call: TRBD2; j_call: TRBJ2-1
cdr3_aa: CASSRDPRTNEQFF; cdr3_nt: TGTGCCAGCAGCCGAGACCCGAGAACCAATGAGCAGTTCTTC; v_call: TRBV4-2; clone_size: NA; d_call: NA; j_call: TRBJ2-1
cdr3_aa: CASSLEGGMNTEAFF; cdr3_nt: TGCGCCAGCAGCTTGGAAGGAGGGATGAACACTGAAGCTTTCTTT; v_call: TRBV5-1; clone_size: NA; d_call: NA; j_call: TRBJ1-1
cdr3_aa: CASSLGLGAITYEQYF; cdr3_nt: TGTGCCAGCAGCTTGGGACTGGGGGCGATCACCTACGAGCAGTACTTC; v_call: TRBV5-6; clone_size: NA; d_call: NA; j_call: TRBJ2-7
cdr3_aa: CASSPSPSSGNTIYF; cdr3_nt: TGTGCCAGCAGTCCCAGTCCTAGCTCTGGAAACACCATATATTTT; v_call: TRBV6-5; clone_size: NA; d_call: NA; j_call: TRBJ1-3
cdr3_aa: CASSEGWGPSYEQYF; cdr3_nt: TGTGCCAGCAGTGAAGGGTGGGGGCCCTCCTACGAGCAGTACTTC; v_call: TRBV6-1; clone_size: NA; d_call: NA; j_call: TRBJ2-7
cdr3_aa: CASSVSGEVGGYTF; cdr3_nt: TGTGCCAGCTCAGTTTCGGGGGAAGTAGGAGGCTACACCTTC; v_call: TRBV18; clone_size: NA; d_call: NA; j_call: TRBJ1-2
cdr3_aa: CASSAGTPGYTF; cdr3_nt: TGTGCCAGCAGCGCCGGGACACCGGGCTACACCTTC; v_call: TRBV2; clone_size: NA; d_call: NA; j_call: TRBJ1-2
cdr3_aa: CATSRGGGAEETQYF; cdr3_nt: TGTGCCACCAGCAGAGGCGGGGGGGCCGAAGAGACCCAGTACTTC; v_call: TRBV15; clone_size: NA; d_call: TRBD2; j_call: TRBJ2-5
cdr3_aa: CASRPPGTSQETQYF; cdr3_nt: TGTGCCAGCAGACCCCCCGGGACATCGCAAGAGACCCAGTACTTC; v_call: TRBV6-6; clone_size: once; d_call: NA; j_call: TRBJ2-5
cdr3_aa: CASSAYPSGANVLTF; cdr3_nt: TGTGCCAGCAGTGCGTATCCCTCTGGGGCCAACGTCCTGACTTTC; v_call: TRBV2; clone_size: once; d_call: NA; j_call: TRBJ2-6
cdr3_aa: CATSEGGGLSKNIQYF; cdr3_nt: TGTGCCACCTCCGAGGGCGGGGGGCTGTCCAAAAACATTCAGTACTTC; v_call: TRBV15; clone_size: NA; d_call: TRBD2; j_call: TRBJ2-4
cdr3_aa: CASSPPTSGSMTDTQYF; cdr3_nt: TGTGCCAGCTCACCACCGACGTCAGGATCTATGACAGATACGCAGTATTTT; v_call: TRBV18; clone_size: NA; d_call: NA; j_call: TRBJ2-3
cdr3_aa: CASSGPSGGADEQFF; cdr3_nt: TGTGCCAGCAGCGGGCCTAGCGGGGGGGCTGATGAGCAGTTCTTC; v_call: TRBV9; clone_size: NA; d_call: TRBD2; j_call: TRBJ2-1
cdr3_aa: CASHPGGGGYGYTF; cdr3_nt: TGTGCCAGCCACCCCGGGGGAGGGGGCTATGGCTACACCTTC; v_call: TRBV6-5; clone_size: few; d_call: NA; j_call: TRBJ1-2
cdr3_aa: CATGRTGRVVYGYTF; cdr3_nt: TGTGCCACCGGTAGGACAGGGAGGGTCGTCTATGGCTACACCTTC; v_call: TRBV5-6; clone_size: NA; d_call: TRBD1; j_call: TRBJ1-2
cdr3_aa: CSVEEATGGGNYGYTF; cdr3_nt: TGCAGCGTTGAAGAGGCGACAGGGGGAGGTAACTATGGCTACACCTTC; v_call: TRBV29-1; clone_size: NA; d_call: TRBD1; j_call: TRBJ1-2
cdr3_aa: CASSQEGSLCTDTQYF; cdr3_nt: TGTGCCAGCAGCCAAGAGGGCTCTCTTTGCACAGATACGCAGTATTTT; v_call: TRBV9; clone_size: NA; d_call: NA; j_call: TRBJ2-3
cdr3_aa: CAISGTSGWETQYF; cdr3_nt: TGTGCCATCAGTGGGACTAGCGGGTGGGAGACCCAGTACTTC; v_call: TRBV10-3; clone_size: NA; d_call: TRBD2; j_call: TRBJ2-5
cdr3_aa: CASLTGPGTEAFF; cdr3_nt: TGTGCCAGCCTGACAGGGCCGGGGACTGAAGCTTTCTTT; v_call: TRBV7-3; clone_size: NA; d_call: TRBD1; j_call: TRBJ1-1
cdr3_aa: CASSYVSGTGFSEQYF; cdr3_nt: TGTGCCAGCAGTTACGTCTCCGGGACAGGGTTTAGCGAGCAGTACTTC; v_call: TRBV6-6; clone_size: NA; d_call: TRBD1; j_call: TRBJ2-7